This entry features one TCR beta chain sequence. This sample stems from a study of blood T cell repertoires in COVID-19. Study-wide context: The study drew acute and convalescent COVID-19 samples from the United States, Italy and Spain. Nucleic acid was either cDNA or gDNA, and it came from T cells, B-cell-depleted T cells, or PBMCs.

Per the original data handling: Quantification of nucleated cells was approximated via reference gene primer amplification. The repertoire was sequenced with immunoSEQ multiplex PCR; TCRdb's copy has only in-frame clones and lacks some. V and J calls and clone size are copied from that table; D and trimming were computed from the DNA. The sample yields a few hundred thousand clones, roughly 80% seen once. This CDR3 region has 16 residues. V lost 4 bases to trimming and J lost 6 bases, with 20 bases between them. CDR1 is SGHKS, CDR2 YYEKEE, per germline (reference sequence). The sequence came from a woman aged 55-70 years who had recovered from COVID-19. V is TRBV5-5 and J is TRBJ1-5, with D possibly TRBD1 on 5 matching bases. The sequenced sample consisted of peripheral blood. CDR3 nucleotide sequence: TGTGCCAGCAGCCCCGATCCGACGGGGGTAGGTCAGCCCCAGCATTTT. The encoded protein is CASSPDPTGVGQPQHF.